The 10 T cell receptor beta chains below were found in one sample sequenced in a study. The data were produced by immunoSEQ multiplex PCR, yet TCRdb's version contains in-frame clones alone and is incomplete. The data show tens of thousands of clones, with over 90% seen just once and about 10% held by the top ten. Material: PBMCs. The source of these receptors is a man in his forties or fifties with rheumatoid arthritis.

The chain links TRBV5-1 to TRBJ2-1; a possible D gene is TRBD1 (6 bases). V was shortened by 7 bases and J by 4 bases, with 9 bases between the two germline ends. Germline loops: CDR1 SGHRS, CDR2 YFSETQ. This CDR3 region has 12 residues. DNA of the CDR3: TGCGCCAGCCGGACAGAGTACAATGAGCAGTTCTTC. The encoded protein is CASRTEYNEQFF.

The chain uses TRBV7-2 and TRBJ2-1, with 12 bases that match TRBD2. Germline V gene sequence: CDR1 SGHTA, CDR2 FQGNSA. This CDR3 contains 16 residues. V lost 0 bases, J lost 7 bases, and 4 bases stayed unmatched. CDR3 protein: CASSLASSGRVNEQFF. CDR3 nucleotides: TGTGCCAGCAGCTTAGCTTCTAGCGGGAGGGTTAATGAGCAGTTCTTC.

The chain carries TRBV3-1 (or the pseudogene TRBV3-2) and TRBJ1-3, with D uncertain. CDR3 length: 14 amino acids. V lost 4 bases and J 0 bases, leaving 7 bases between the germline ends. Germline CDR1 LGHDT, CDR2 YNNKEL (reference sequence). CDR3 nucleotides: TGTGCCAGCAGCCCGCGCGGCTCTGGAAACACCATATATTTT. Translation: CASSPRGSGNTIYF.

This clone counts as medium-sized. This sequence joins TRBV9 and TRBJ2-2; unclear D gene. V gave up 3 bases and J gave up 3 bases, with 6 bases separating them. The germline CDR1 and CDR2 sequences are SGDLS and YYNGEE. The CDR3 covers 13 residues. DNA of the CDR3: TGTGCCAGCAGCGCCACATACACCGGGGAGCTGTTTTTT. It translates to CASSATYTGELFF.

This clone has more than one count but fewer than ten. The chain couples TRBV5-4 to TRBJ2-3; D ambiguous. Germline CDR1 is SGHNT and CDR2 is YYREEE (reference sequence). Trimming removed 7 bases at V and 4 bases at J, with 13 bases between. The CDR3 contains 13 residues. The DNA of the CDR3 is TGTGCCAGCGCCAAGCCTGGGGCAGATACGCAGTATTTT. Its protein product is CASAKPGADTQYF.

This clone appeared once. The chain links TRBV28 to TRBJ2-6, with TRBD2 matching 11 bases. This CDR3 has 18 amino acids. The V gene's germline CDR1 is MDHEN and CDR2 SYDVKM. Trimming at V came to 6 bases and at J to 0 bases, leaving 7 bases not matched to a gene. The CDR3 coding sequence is TGTGCCAGCAGACCCACTAGCGGGAGCTTCTCTGGGGCCAACGTCCTGACTTTC. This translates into CASRPTSGSFSGANVLTF.

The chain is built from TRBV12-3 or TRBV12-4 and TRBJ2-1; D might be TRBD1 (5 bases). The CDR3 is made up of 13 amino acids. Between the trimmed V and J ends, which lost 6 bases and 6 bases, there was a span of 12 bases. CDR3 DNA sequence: TGTGCCAGCAGAAGGGGTCCCGCCAATGAGCAGTTCTTC. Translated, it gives CASRRGPANEQFF.

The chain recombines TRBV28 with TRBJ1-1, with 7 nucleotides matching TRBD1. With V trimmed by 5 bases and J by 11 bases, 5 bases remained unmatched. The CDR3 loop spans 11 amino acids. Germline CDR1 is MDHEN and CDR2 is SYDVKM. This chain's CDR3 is CASSTGAGAFF. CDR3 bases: TGTGCCAGCAGTACAGGGGCTGGCGCTTTCTTT.

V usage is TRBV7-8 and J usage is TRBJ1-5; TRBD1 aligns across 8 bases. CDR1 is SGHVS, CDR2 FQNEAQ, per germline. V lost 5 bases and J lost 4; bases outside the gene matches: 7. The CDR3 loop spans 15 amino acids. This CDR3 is CASSPRTGRNQPQHF. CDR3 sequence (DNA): TGTGCCAGCAGCCCCCGGACAGGGAGGAATCAGCCCCAGCATTTT.

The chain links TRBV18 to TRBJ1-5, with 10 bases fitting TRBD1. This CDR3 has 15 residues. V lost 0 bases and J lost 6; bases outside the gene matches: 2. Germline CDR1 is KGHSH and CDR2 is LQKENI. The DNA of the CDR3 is TGTGCCAGCTCACCACCGGGACAGGGGACTCAGCCCCAGCATTTT. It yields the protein CASSPPGQGTQPQHF.